The entry that follows covers one TCR beta chain sequence. Its antigen specificity is not known. No base quality information exists; no much larger clone differs at one position. This specimen comes from a study of glioma-infiltrating T cells after dendritic cell vaccination listed by TCRdb under 2016. Notes on the research overall: Of the roughly 15 glioblastoma patients in the cohort, all drawn from Phase I and II dendritic cell vaccination trials, 9 were newly diagnosed and 6 had recurrent disease. Tumor-infiltrating lymphocyte content was quantified and tumor and blood repertoires were compared in dendritic cell-vaccinated glioblastoma patients by deep sequencing of TCR beta CDR3 regions. Survival after dendritic cell vaccination was correlated with TCR sequencing metrics, such as TIL content and the overlap between tumor and blood repertoires. Autologous tumor lysate-pulsed dendritic cell vaccination was administered to the patients between the early 2000s and the early 2010s. Each patient got three intradermal injections of the dendritic cell vaccine, spaced at biweekly intervals, in the arm below the axilla. To make the vaccine, monocyte-derived dendritic cells were cultured for approximately 7 days with IL-4 and GM-CSF and then pulsed overnight with autologous tumor lysate.

The paper as a whole reports these results and caveats: The response model built on TCR overlap across three groups was characterized as speculative, with prospective validation still needed. After dendritic cell vaccination, a higher estimated pretreatment TIL content predicted longer time to progression and overall survival. No direct relationship between TCR clonality and survival was found, suggesting that a diverse polyclonal response may matter. The cohort was small and heterogeneous, few patients had complete blood and tumor sets, and even fewer had initial-recurrent tumor pairs.

Sample time point, as interpreted from the label and publication: after dendritic cell vaccination, including at tumor progression/relapse. Selection of patients required sufficient residual fresh-frozen tumor tissue and over two years of available survival data. None of the glioblastoma patients carried an isocitrate dehydrogenase mutation, although molecular status otherwise varied. PBMC were collected before vaccination, two weeks after the third vaccination, and at tumor progression if progression occurred. Genomic DNA was extracted with the Qiagen DNeasy Blood extraction Kit. The immunoSEQ assay amplified TCRB CDR3 regions from approximately 2 micrograms of genomic DNA, or from all available DNA when less than that amount was available. For multiplex PCR, 60 forward primers for TCR V beta segments and 13 reverse primers for J beta segments were used. Synthetic control templates were spiked into each sample at limiting dilution to estimate reads per starting template. Reads of 87 bp were generated by sequencing on the Illumina HiSeq System. The published analysis was carried out like this. To remove PCR and sequencing errors, closely related sequences were merged with a nearest neighbor algorithm. TCR overlap was defined as the percentage of unique tumor TCR beta sequences that were also found in the peripheral blood of the same patient. The source is immuneACCESS, and TCRdb retained only in-frame sequences with V and J called. Part of the clones is not carried over; for the studies checked, unresolved V genes explain less than half of this, and the remainder is unexplained. That table supplies the V and J calls and clone size; D and trimming were determined from the DNA. Across this sample there are approximately 50,000 clones, with 85% to 90% seen only once. The ten largest clones represent around 8.5% of the sample.

The TCR sequence derives from a human donor with glioblastoma. The sample was blood, taken after dendritic cell vaccination.

The DNA sequence is TGCGCCAGCAGCCAAGGACCCTCGGGACAGGGACCCTACGAGCAGTACTTC. Its coded protein is CASSQGPSGQGPYEQYF. The V and J segments used are TRBV4-3 and TRBJ2-7; 9 middle bases align to TRBD1. Sequences LGHNA (CDR1) and YSLEER (CDR2) are obtained from the germline V gene. V ends up 1 base short and J 2 bases short, with an unmatched junction base count of 9. The CDR3 sequence holds 17 residues, the cysteine and phenylalanine included. Solely the CDR3 DNA is kept, with 51 bases framed from the first base.